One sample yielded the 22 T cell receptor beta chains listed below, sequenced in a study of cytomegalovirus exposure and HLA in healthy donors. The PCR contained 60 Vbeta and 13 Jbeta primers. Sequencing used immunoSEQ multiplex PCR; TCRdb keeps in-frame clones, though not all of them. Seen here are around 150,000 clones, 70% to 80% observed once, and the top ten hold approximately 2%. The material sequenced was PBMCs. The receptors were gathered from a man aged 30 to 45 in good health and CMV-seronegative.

CDR3 protein: CASSSRLGGGETQYF. CDR3 DNA sequence: TGTGCCAGCAGTTCCCGACTAGGTGGGGGAGAGACCCAGTACTTC. The chain carries TRBV6-6 and TRBJ2-5, with D perhaps TRBD2 (6 bases). Trimming shortened V by 4 bases and J by 4 bases, and 16 bases separated the two germline ends. CDR1 is MNHNY, CDR2 SVGAGI, per germline (reference sequence). The CDR3 length is 15 residues.

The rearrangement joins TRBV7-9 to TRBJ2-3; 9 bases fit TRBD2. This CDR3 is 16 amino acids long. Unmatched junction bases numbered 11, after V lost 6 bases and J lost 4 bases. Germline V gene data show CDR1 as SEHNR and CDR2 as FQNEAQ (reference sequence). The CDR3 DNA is TGTGCCAGCAGTTCACAGGATAGCGGGAGTCCAGATACGCAGTATTTT. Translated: CASSSQDSGSPDTQYF. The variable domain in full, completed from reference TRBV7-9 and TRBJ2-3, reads DTGVSQNPRHKITKRGQNVTFRCDPISEHNRLYWYRQTLGQGPEFLTYFQNEAQLEKSRLLSDRFSAERPKGSFSTLEIQRTEQGDSAMYLCASSSQDSGSPDTQYFGPGTRLTVL.

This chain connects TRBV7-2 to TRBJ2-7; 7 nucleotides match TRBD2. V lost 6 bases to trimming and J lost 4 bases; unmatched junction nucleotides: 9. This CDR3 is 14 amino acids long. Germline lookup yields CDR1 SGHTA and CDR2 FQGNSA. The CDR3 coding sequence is TGTGCCAGCAGGGGGGGAGGGAGCACTTACGAGCAGTACTTC. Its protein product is CASRGGGSTYEQYF.

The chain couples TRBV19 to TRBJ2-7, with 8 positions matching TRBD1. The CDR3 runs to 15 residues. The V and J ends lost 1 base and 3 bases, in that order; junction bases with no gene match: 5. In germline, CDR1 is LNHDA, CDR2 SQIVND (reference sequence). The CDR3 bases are TGTGCCAGTAGTATAGGGTTTGACAGGGGCTACGAGCAGTACTTC. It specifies CASSIGFDRGYEQYF.

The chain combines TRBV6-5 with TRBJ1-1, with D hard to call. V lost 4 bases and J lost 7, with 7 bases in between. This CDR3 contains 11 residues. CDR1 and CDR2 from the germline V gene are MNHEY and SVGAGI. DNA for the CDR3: TGTGCCAGCAGTTCTCTCGGTGAAGCTTTCTTT. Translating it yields CASSSLGEAFF.

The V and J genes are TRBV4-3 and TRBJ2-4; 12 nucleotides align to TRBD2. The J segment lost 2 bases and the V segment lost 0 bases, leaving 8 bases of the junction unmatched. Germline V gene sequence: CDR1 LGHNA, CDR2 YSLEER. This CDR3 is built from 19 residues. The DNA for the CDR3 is TGCGCCAGCAGCCAAGAGGCTAGCGGGAGGGCCGCTACCAAAAACATTCAGTACTTC. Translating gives CASSQEASGRAATKNIQYF.

The CDR3 protein is CASRGPNTGELFF. In DNA, the CDR3 is TGTGCCAGCAGGGGCCCAAACACCGGGGAGCTGTTTTTT. V and J are TRBV5-4 and TRBJ2-2; D remains unclear. The CDR3 sequence is 13 residues long. Germline V lookup: CDR1 SGHNT, CDR2 YYREEE (reference sequence). The V end lost 5 bases, the J end lost 2 bases, and 7 bases lay between the germline ends.

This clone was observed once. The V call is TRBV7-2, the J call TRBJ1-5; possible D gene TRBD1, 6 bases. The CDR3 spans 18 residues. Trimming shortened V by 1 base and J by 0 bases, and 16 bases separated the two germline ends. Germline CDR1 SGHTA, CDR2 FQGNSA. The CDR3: CASSLGGRTVYSNQPQHF. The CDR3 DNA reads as TGTGCCAGCAGCTTAGGCGGGAGGACAGTTTATAGCAATCAGCCCCAGCATTTT.

CDR3 residues: CAISEDGRAYYNEQFF. DNA of the CDR3: TGTGCCATCAGTGAGGACGGGAGGGCCTACTACAATGAGCAGTTCTTC. This rearrangement joins TRBV10-3 to TRBJ2-1, with 8 bases lining up with TRBD2. Germline V CDR1 and CDR2: ENHRY, SYGVKD. Losses at the gene ends were 2 bases for V and 3 bases for J; bases not matched to a gene: 6. The CDR3 length is 16 residues.

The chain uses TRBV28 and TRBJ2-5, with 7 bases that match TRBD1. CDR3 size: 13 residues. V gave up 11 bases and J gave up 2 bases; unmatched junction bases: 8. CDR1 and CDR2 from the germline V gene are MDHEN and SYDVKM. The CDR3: CASKRGQQETQYF. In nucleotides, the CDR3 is TGTGCCTCAAAACGGGGACAGCAAGAGACCCAGTACTTC. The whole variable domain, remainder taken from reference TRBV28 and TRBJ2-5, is DVKVTQSSRYLVKRTGEKVFLECVQDMDHENMFWYRQDPGLGLRLIYFSYDVKMKEKGDIPEGYSVSREKKERFSLILESASTNQTSMYLCASKRGQQETQYFGPGTRLLVL.

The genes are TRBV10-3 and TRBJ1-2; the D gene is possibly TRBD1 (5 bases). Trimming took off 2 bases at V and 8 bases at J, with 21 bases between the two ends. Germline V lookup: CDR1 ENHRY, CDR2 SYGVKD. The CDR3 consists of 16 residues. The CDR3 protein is CAISEASGYASMGYTF. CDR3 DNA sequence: TGTGCCATCAGTGAGGCCTCAGGGTACGCCTCTATGGGCTACACCTTC.

CDR3 bases: TGTGCCAGCAGCCTATACAGGGGCTCCTATGGCTACACCTTC. Protein product: CASSLYRGSYGYTF. The chain recombines TRBV9 with TRBJ1-2; 7 nucleotides match TRBD1. Germline V gene lookup returns CDR1 SGDLS and CDR2 YYNGEE. J was trimmed by 4 bases and V by 4 bases; bases with no gene match: 7. The CDR3 spans 14 residues.

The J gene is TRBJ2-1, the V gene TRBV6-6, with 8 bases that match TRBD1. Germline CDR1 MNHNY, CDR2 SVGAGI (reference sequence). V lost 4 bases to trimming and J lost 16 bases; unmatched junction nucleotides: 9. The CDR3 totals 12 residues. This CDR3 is CASSSNRGVYFF. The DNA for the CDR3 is TGTGCCAGCAGTTCAAACAGGGGGGTTTATTTCTTC.

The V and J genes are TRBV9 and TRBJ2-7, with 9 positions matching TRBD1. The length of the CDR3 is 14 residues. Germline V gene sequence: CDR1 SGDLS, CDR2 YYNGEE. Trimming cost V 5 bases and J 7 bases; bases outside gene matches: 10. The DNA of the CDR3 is TGTGCCAGCAGTGACGGGACAGGGCCGGGGGAGCAGTACTTC. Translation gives CASSDGTGPGEQYF.

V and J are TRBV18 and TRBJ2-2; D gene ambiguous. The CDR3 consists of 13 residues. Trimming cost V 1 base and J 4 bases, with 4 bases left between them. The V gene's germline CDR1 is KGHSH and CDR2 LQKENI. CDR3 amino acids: CASSPRATGELFF. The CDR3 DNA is TGTGCCAGCTCACCACGAGCCACCGGGGAGCTGTTTTTT. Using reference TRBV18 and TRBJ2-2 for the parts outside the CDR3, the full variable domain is NAGVMQNPRHLVRRRGQEARLRCSPMKGHSHVYWYRQLPEEGLKFMVYLQKENIIDESGMPKERFSAEFPKEGPSILRIQQVVRGDSAAYFCASSPRATGELFFGEGSRLTVL.

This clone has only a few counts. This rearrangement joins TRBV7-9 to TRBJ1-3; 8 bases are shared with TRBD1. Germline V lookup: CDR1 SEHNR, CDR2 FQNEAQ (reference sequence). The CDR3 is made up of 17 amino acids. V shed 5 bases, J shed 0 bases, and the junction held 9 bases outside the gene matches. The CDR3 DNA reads TGTGCCAGCAGCCCCCTTGGACAGGGAGTCTCTGGAAACACCATATATTTT. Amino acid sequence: CASSPLGQGVSGNTIYF.

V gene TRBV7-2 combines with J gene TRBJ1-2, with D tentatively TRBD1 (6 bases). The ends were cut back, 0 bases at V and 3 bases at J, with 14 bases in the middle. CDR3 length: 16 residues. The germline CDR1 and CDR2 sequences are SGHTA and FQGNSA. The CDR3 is CASSLAMRGGDYGYTF. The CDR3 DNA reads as TGTGCCAGCAGCTTAGCGATGAGGGGGGGCGACTATGGCTACACCTTC.

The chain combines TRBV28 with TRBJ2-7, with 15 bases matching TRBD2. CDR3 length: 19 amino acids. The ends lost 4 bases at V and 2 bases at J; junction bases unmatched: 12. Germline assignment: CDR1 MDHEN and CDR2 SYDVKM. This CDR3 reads CASSYLGLAGGPGTYEQYF. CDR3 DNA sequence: TGTGCCAGCAGTTACCTCGGACTAGCGGGAGGGCCGGGAACCTACGAGCAGTACTTC.

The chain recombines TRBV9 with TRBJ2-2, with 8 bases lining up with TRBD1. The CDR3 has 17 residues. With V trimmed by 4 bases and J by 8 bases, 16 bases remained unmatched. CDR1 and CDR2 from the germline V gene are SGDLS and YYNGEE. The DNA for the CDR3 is TGTGCCAGCAGCCCCCGCCCCCGAACAGGGGGGATTGGGGAGCTGTTTTTT. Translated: CASSPRPRTGGIGELFF.

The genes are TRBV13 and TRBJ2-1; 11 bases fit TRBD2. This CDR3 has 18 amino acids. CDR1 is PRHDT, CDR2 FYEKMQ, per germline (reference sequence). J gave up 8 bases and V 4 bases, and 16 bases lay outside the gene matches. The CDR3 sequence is CASSSRNLAGGLWDEQFF. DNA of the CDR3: TGTGCCAGCAGCTCCCGTAATCTAGCGGGAGGCCTTTGGGATGAGCAGTTCTTC.

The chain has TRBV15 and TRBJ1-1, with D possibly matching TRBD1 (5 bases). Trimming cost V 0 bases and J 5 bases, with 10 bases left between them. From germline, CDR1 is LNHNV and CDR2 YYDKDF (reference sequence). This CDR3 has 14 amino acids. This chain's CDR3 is CATSRDLKGTEAFF. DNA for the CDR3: TGTGCCACCAGCAGAGATCTAAAGGGGACTGAAGCTTTCTTT.

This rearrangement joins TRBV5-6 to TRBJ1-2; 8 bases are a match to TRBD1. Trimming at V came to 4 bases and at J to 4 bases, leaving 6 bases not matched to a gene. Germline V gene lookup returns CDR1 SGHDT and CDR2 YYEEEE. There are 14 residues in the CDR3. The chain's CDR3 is CASSPQGAGYGYTF. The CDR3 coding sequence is TGTGCCAGCAGCCCTCAGGGGGCGGGCTATGGCTACACCTTC.